One and the same sample provided the 21 T cell receptor beta chains below, sequenced in a study of blood T cell repertoires in COVID-19. The data were produced by immunoSEQ multiplex PCR, yet TCRdb's version contains in-frame clones alone and is incomplete. The sample consists of approximately 170,000 clones, about four fifths of them appearing once. The specimen sequenced was peripheral blood. The receptors derive from an elderly woman with active or convalescent COVID-19.

The V call is TRBV2, the J call TRBJ2-1; tentatively, D is TRBD1 (6 bases). CDR3 size: 15 residues. Trimming shortened V by 0 bases and J by 9 bases, and 15 bases separated the two germline ends. Germline loops: CDR1 SNHLY, CDR2 FYNNEI. The CDR3 DNA follows: TGTGCCAGCAGTGAAGCCCTTCGTAGAGGGGGTGAGCAGTTCTTC. This codes for CASSEALRRGGEQFF.

The chain is built from TRBV11-2 and TRBJ2-1; D perhaps matches TRBD1 (7 bases). Germline V gives CDR1 SGHAT, CDR2 FQNNGV. CDR3 length equals 13 residues. V was trimmed by 6 bases and J by 16 bases, leaving 22 bases between them. This CDR3 reads CASRSLTGTFFFF. The CDR3, as DNA: TGTGCCAGCAGATCTCTGACAGGGACTTTTTTTTTCTTC. Combining the CDR3 with reference TRBV11-2 and TRBJ2-1 gives the whole variable domain EAGVAQSPRYKIIEKRQSVAFWCNPISGHATLYWYQQILGQGPKLLIQFQNNGVVDDSQLPKDRFSAERLKGVDSTLKIQPAKLEDSAVYLCASRSLTGTFFFFGPGTRLTVL.

The sample holds one count of this clone. The gene calls are TRBV5-1 and TRBJ1-3; possible D gene TRBD1, 6 bases. This CDR3 is built from 15 residues. V lost 0 bases and J 2 bases, leaving 9 bases between the germline ends. Germline values: CDR1 SGHRS, CDR2 YFSETQ. The CDR3 reads CASSLVAGAGNTIYF. In DNA, the CDR3 is TGCGCCAGCAGCTTGGTGGCAGGGGCTGGAAACACCATATATTTT.

The V and J genes are TRBV5-4 and TRBJ1-2, with D unclear. The V gene's germline CDR1 is SGHNT and CDR2 YYREEE (reference sequence). Trimming took off 0 bases at V and 0 bases at J, with 15 bases between the two ends. This CDR3 spans 17 amino acids. CDR3 in amino acids: CASSLGGNRAANYGYTF. CDR3 nucleotides: TGTGCCAGCAGCTTGGGAGGGAACCGGGCCGCTAACTATGGCTACACCTTC. The whole variable domain, remainder taken from reference TRBV5-4 and TRBJ1-2, is ETGVTQSPTHLIKTRGQQVTLRCSSQSGHNTVSWYQQALGQGPQFIFQYYREEENGRGNFPPRFSGLQFPNYSSELNVNALELDDSALYLCASSLGGNRAANYGYTFGSGTRLTVV.

This rearrangement joins TRBV10-3 to TRBJ1-2; D is uncertain. This CDR3 is built from 17 residues. From germline, CDR1 is ENHRY and CDR2 SYGVKD. With 3 bases removed from V and 0 bases from J, the gap between germline ends came to 17 bases. For the CDR3, the DNA is TGTGCCATCAGTGAACGCCGGAGAGGCGCCCCTAACTATGGCTACACCTTC. Protein sequence: CAISERRRGAPNYGYTF.

V usage is TRBV24-1 and J usage is TRBJ1-2; tentatively, D is TRBD1 (6 bases). Germline V CDR1 and CDR2: KGHDR, SFDVKD. The CDR3 consists of 12 residues. The V end lost 4 bases, the J end lost 5 bases, and 7 bases lay between the germline ends. As DNA, the CDR3 is TGTGCCACCAGTGAGCAGGGGTATGGCTACACCTTC. Encoded protein: CATSEQGYGYTF.

This chain connects TRBV28 to TRBJ2-7; the match to TRBD1 covers 7 bases. Germline CDR1 and CDR2: MDHEN and SYDVKM. The CDR3 has 14 residues. After removal of 11 bases from V and 6 bases from J, the junction contained 16 bases not matched to a gene. The CDR3 protein is CAESTGAGPGEQYF. DNA for the CDR3: TGTGCCGAAAGTACAGGGGCAGGCCCTGGCGAGCAGTACTTC.

The V and J genes are TRBV3-1 (or the pseudogene TRBV3-2) and TRBJ2-3, with TRBD2 as a possible D gene (5 bases). This CDR3 spans 16 amino acids. The germline CDR1 and CDR2 sequences are LGHDT and YNNKEL (reference sequence). Trimming took off 4 bases at V and 1 base at J, with 15 bases between the two ends. CDR3 loop: CASSPRGVSGTDTQYF. CDR3 bases: TGTGCCAGCAGCCCACGTGGGGTTAGCGGCACAGATACGCAGTATTTT.

This clone was counted a few times. The same CDR3 also results from other DNA sequences found in this sample. The V gene is TRBV5-1, the J gene TRBJ2-1; 7 nucleotides agree with TRBD2. CDR3 length: 15 amino acids. Germline V gives CDR1 SGHRS, CDR2 YFSETQ. J lost 5 bases, V lost 1 base, and 6 bases had no gene match. As DNA, the CDR3 is TGCGCCAGCAGCTTGATCTCTAGCGGAAACAATGAGCAGTTCTTC. Its translation is CASSLISSGNNEQFF.

This clone has just a few counts. The J gene is TRBJ2-3, the V gene TRBV6-5; TRBD2 matches 9 bases. J lost 4 bases, V lost 6 bases, and 8 bases had no gene match. The CDR3 totals 15 residues. Germline CDR1 MNHEY, CDR2 SVGAGI. The CDR3 is CASRTLAGVSDTQYF. The CDR3, as DNA: TGTGCCAGCAGGACTTTAGCGGGAGTCTCAGATACGCAGTATTTT.

This clone has only a few counts. The chain couples TRBV28 to TRBJ1-6; the match to TRBD1 covers 9 bases. V trimming: 8 bases; J trimming: 10 bases; junction bases outside the gene matches: 12. The CDR3 runs to 15 residues. Germline V CDR1 and CDR2: MDHEN, SYDVKM. CDR3 sequence (DNA): TGTGCCAGCGCCAGCCCGACAGGGGGGAGGTCACCCCTCCACTTT. As protein: CASASPTGGRSPLHF.

The genes are TRBV28 and TRBJ1-1, with a tentative D call TRBD1 (5 bases). From germline, CDR1 is MDHEN and CDR2 SYDVKM. Trimming removed 6 bases at V and 1 base at J, with 12 bases between. This CDR3 is built from 14 residues. The CDR3 region is CASRLGLTNTEAFF. CDR3 nucleotides: TGTGCCAGCAGACTGGGACTGACGAACACTGAAGCTTTCTTT. The entire variable domain, with the rest obtained from reference TRBV28 and TRBJ1-1, is as follows: DVKVTQSSRYLVKRTGEKVFLECVQDMDHENMFWYRQDPGLGLRLIYFSYDVKMKEKGDIPEGYSVSREKKERFSLILESASTNQTSMYLCASRLGLTNTEAFFGQGTRLTVV.

The chain combines TRBV5-4 with TRBJ2-7, with a possible D match to TRBD1 (5 bases). The V end was cut by 1 base, the J end by 7 bases, with 15 bases between. CDR3 length equals 14 residues. CDR1 SGHNT and CDR2 YYREEE come from the germline V gene (reference sequence). In nucleotides, the CDR3 is TGTGCCAGCAGCTTGCCGCTCGATGGGGCGGAGCAGTACTTC. It encodes CASSLPLDGAEQYF. Drawing the rest from reference TRBV5-4 and TRBJ2-7, the complete variable domain is ETGVTQSPTHLIKTRGQQVTLRCSSQSGHNTVSWYQQALGQGPQFIFQYYREEENGRGNFPPRFSGLQFPNYSSELNVNALELDDSALYLCASSLPLDGAEQYFGPGTRLTVT.

The chain is built from TRBV7-9 and TRBJ1-1, with a weak D call TRBD1 (6 bases). This CDR3 has 14 amino acids. V was trimmed by 2 bases and J by 3 bases, leaving 10 bases between them. CDR1 is SEHNR, CDR2 FQNEAQ, per germline (reference sequence). CDR3 DNA: TGTGCCAGCAGCTTACTGGACAGACACACTGAAGCTTTCTTT. This sequence encodes CASSLLDRHTEAFF.

In regard to this clone: Other nucleotide sequences in the sample specify the same CDR3. V usage is TRBV28 and J usage is TRBJ1-3; D may be TRBD1 (5 bases). This CDR3 has 14 residues. Germline CDR1 reads MDHEN; CDR2 reads SYDVKM. V was clipped by 3 bases and J by 1 base, with 7 bases between them. The CDR3: CASSLGGSGNTIYF. The CDR3 nucleotides read TGTGCCAGCAGTTTGGGGGGATCTGGAAACACCATATATTTT.

V usage is TRBV18 and J usage is TRBJ2-1; maybe TRBD1 (5 bases). Germline loops: CDR1 KGHSH, CDR2 LQKENI. V lost 6 bases and J 0 bases, leaving 12 bases between the germline ends. This CDR3 has 15 amino acids. The chain's CDR3 is CASSSTDRSYNEQFF. The CDR3 DNA follows: TGTGCCAGCTCTTCGACAGATCGCTCCTACAATGAGCAGTTCTTC.

The chain combines TRBV12-3 or TRBV12-4 with TRBJ2-3; no clear D gene. There are 12 residues in the CDR3. V lost 6 bases and J 3 bases, leaving 7 bases between the germline ends. CDR3 nucleotides: TGTGCCAGCAGACCCCTAACAGATACGCAGTATTTT. Translation: CASRPLTDTQYF.

The chain has TRBV15 and TRBJ1-6; a possible D gene is TRBD1 (5 bases). This CDR3 has 18 amino acids. Germline-derived CDR1 and CDR2 are LNHNV and YYDKDF (reference sequence). Trimming left V 0 bases short and J 7 bases short, with 19 bases between. The CDR3 sequence is CATSRDRRGGVGNSPLHF. DNA for the CDR3: TGTGCCACCAGCAGAGACCGACGCGGGGGGGTCGGGAATTCACCCCTCCACTTT.

This chain joins TRBV6-4 and TRBJ2-7, with TRBD2 matching over 8 bases. V trimming: 5 bases; J trimming: 7 bases; junction bases outside the gene matches: 10. The CDR3 has 14 amino acids. Germline loops: CDR1 MRHNA, CDR2 SNTAGT. The CDR3 is CASSNPGAGGEQYF. The CDR3 DNA sequence: TGTGCCAGCAGTAATCCGGGGGCGGGAGGTGAGCAGTACTTC.

V and J are TRBV28 and TRBJ1-2, with 10 bases that match TRBD1. The CDR3 spans 15 residues. J gave up 4 bases and V 4 bases, and 6 bases lay outside the gene matches. Germline lookup yields CDR1 MDHEN and CDR2 SYDVKM. CDR3 sequence reads: CASSWDRGQIYGYTF. The CDR3, as DNA: TGTGCCAGCAGTTGGGACAGGGGACAAATCTATGGCTACACCTTC.

This chain connects TRBV27 to TRBJ1-1; possible D gene TRBD1, 5 bases. There are 15 residues in the CDR3. Germline V lookup: CDR1 MNHEY, CDR2 SMNVEV (reference sequence). Trimming took off 5 bases at V and 0 bases at J, with 13 bases between the two ends. The CDR3 loop is CASSLLRDLNTEAFF. The CDR3 DNA follows: TGTGCCAGCAGTCTACTTAGGGACTTGAACACTGAAGCTTTCTTT.